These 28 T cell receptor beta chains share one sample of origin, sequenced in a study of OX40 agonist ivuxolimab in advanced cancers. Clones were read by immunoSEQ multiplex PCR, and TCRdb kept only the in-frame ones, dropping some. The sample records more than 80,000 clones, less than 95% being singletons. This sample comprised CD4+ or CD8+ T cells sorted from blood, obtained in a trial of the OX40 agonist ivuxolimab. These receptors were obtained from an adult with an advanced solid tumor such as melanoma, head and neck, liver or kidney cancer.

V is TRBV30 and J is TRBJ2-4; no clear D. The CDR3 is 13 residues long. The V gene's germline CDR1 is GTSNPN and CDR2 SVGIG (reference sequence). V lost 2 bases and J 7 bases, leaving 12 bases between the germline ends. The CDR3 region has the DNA TGTGCCTGGAGTCCGACGACTTGGAACATTCAGTACTTC. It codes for CAWSPTTWNIQYF. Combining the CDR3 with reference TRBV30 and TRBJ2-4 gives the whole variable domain SQTIHQWPATLVQPVGSPLSLECTVEGTSNPNLYWYRQAAGRGLQLLFYSVGIGQISSEVPQNLSASRPQDRQFILSSKKLLLSDSGFYLCAWSPTTWNIQYFGAGTRLSVL.

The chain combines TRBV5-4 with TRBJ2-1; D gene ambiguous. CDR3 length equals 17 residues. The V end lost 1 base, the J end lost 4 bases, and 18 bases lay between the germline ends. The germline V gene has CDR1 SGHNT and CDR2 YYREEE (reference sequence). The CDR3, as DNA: TGTGCCAGCAGCTTGCTCCTGAGCAGCCGGCAGTACAATGAGCAGTTCTTC. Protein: CASSLLLSSRQYNEQFF.

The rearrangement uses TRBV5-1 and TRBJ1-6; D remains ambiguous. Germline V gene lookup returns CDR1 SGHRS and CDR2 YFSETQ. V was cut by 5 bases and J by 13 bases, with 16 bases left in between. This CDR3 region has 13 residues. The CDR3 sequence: CASSLQGVPPLHF. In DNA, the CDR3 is TGCGCCAGCAGTTTACAAGGAGTGCCGCCCCTCCACTTT.

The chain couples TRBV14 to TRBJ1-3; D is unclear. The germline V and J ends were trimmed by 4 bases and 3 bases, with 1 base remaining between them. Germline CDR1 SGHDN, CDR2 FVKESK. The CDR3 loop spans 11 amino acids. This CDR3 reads CASSLGNTIYF. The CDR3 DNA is TGTGCCAGCAGCCTTGGAAACACCATATATTTT.

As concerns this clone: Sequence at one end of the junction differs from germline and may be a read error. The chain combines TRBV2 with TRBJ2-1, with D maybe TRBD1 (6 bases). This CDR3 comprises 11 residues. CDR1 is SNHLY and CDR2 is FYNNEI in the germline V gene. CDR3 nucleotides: TGTGCCAGCAGTTGGGACAAGGAGCAGTTCTTC. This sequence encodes CASSWDKEQFF. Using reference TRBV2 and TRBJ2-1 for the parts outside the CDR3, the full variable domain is EPEVTQTPSHQVTQMGQEVILRCVPISNHLYFYWYRQILGQKVEFLVSFYNNEISEKSEIFDDQFSVERPDGSNFTLKIRSTKLEDSAMYFCASSWDKEQFFGPGTRLTVL.

Here the CDR3 reads CAISESGSSREQYF. The CDR3 region has the DNA TGTGCCATCAGTGAGTCGGGGAGTTCGAGGGAGCAGTACTTC. V is TRBV10-3 and J is TRBJ2-7; D may be TRBD2 (5 bases). The CDR3 sequence is 14 residues long. CDR1 is ENHRY, CDR2 SYGVKD, per germline. V lost 0 bases, J lost 7 bases, and 13 bases lay in between.

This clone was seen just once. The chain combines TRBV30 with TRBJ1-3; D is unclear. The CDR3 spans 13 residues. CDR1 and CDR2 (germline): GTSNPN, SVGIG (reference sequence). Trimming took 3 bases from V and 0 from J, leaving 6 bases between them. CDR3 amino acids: CAWSGYSGNTIYF. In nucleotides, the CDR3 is TGTGCCTGGAGCGGGTACTCTGGAAACACCATATATTTT.

This chain's CDR3 is CASSSMASGSKTQYF. CDR3 nucleotide sequence: TGTGCCAGCAGCTCGATGGCTAGCGGGTCAAAGACCCAGTACTTC. The rearrangement links TRBV11-2 to TRBJ2-5; 8 bases match TRBD2. CDR1 and CDR2 from the germline V gene are SGHAT and FQNNGV. The CDR3 consists of 15 residues. J lost 6 bases, V lost 4 bases, and 10 bases had no gene match.

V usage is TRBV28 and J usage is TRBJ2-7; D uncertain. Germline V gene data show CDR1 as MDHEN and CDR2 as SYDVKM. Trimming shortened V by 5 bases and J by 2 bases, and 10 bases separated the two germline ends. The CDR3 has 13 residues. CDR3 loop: CASSPHSPYEQYF. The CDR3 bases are TGTGCCAGCAGTCCCCATAGTCCCTACGAGCAGTACTTC.

CDR3 DNA: TGCGCCAGCAGCCAAACCGGGACAGGGTCTGAAAAACTGTTTTTT. This codes for CASSQTGTGSEKLFF. The genes are TRBV4-1 and TRBJ1-4, with 9 positions matching TRBD1. The CDR3 is 15 residues long. The junction had 5 bases not matched to a gene; V was cut back by 2 bases and J by 7 bases. Germline CDR1 and CDR2: MGHRA and YSYEKL.

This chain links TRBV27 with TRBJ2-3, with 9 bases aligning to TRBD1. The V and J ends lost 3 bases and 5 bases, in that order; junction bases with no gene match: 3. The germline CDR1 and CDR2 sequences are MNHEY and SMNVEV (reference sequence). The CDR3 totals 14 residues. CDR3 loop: CASSFGQGRDTQYF. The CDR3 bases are TGTGCCAGCAGTTTCGGACAGGGGAGAGATACGCAGTATTTT.

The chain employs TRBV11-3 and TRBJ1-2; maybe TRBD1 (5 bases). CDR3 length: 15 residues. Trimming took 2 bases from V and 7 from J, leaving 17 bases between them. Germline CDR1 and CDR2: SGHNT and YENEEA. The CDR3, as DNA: TGTGCCAGCAGCTTAAGTCCTACGACAGCGAGTGGCTACACCTTC. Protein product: CASSLSPTTASGYTF.

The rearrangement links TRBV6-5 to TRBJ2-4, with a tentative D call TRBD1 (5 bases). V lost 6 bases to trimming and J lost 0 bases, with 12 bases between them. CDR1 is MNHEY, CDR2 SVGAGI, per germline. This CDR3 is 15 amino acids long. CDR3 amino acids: CASRVTAGAKNIQYF. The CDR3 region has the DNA TGTGCCAGCAGAGTGACAGCCGGAGCCAAAAACATTCAGTACTTC.

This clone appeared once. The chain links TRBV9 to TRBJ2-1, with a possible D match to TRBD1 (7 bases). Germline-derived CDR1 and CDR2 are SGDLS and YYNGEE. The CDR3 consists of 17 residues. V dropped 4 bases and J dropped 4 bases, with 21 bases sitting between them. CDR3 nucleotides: TGTGCCAGCAGCCCCCAGGGGGGTGAGGGAGTATACAATGAGCAGTTCTTC. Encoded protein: CASSPQGGEGVYNEQFF.

CDR3 region: CASSQVLGGNEKLFF. The DNA of the CDR3 is TGCGCCAGCAGCCAAGTACTGGGGGGGAATGAAAAACTGTTTTTT. V and J are TRBV4-1 and TRBJ1-4; D might be TRBD1 (5 bases). This CDR3 has 15 amino acids. CDR1 is MGHRA, CDR2 YSYEKL, per germline. The ends were cut back, 1 base at V and 5 bases at J, with 11 bases in the middle.

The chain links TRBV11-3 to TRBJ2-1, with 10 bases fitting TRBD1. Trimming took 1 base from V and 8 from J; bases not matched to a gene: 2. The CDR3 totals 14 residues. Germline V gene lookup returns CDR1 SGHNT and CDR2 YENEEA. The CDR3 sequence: CASSLGTGGDEQFF. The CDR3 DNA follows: TGTGCCAGCAGCTTAGGGACAGGGGGGGATGAGCAGTTCTTC.

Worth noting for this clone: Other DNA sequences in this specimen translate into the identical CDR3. In nucleotides, the CDR3 is TGTGCCAGCAGTTGGGGGACGGCCTACGAGCAGTACTTC. Its translation is CASSWGTAYEQYF. The chain combines TRBV28 with TRBJ2-7; the D gene could be TRBD1 or TRBD2 (5 bases each). V lost 4 bases and J 2 bases, leaving 9 bases between the germline ends. Germline V gene data show CDR1 as MDHEN and CDR2 as SYDVKM. The CDR3 is 13 residues long.

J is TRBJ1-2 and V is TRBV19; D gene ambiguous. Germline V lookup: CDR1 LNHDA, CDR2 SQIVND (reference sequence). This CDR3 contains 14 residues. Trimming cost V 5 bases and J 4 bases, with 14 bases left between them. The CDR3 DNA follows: TGTGCCAGTAGTGCATCGAGGGATAGCTATGGCTACACCTTC. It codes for CASSASRDSYGYTF.

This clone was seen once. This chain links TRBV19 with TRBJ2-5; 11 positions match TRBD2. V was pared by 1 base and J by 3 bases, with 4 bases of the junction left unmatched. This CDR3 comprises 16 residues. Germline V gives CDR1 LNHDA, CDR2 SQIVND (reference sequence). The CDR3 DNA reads TGTGCCAGTAGTATAGTAGGGACTAGCGGCAAAGAGACCCAGTACTTC. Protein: CASSIVGTSGKETQYF.

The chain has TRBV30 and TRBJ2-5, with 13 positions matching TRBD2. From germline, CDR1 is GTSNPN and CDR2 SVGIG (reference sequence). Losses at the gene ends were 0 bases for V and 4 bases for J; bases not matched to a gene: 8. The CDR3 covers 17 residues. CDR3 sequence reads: CAWSVGLAGVSGETQYF. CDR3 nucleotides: TGTGCCTGGAGTGTAGGACTAGCGGGAGTTTCGGGAGAGACCCAGTACTTC. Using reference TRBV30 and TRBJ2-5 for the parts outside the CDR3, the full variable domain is SQTIHQWPATLVQPVGSPLSLECTVEGTSNPNLYWYRQAAGRGLQLLFYSVGIGQISSEVPQNLSASRPQDRQFILSSKKLLLSDSGFYLCAWSVGLAGVSGETQYFGPGTRLLVL.

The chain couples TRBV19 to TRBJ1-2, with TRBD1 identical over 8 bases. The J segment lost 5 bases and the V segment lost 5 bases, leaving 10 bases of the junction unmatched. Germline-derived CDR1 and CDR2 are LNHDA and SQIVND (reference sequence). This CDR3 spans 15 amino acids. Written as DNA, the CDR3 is TGTGCCAGTAGTCCGACGACAGGGGCCGGGTATGGCTACACCTTC. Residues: CASSPTTGAGYGYTF. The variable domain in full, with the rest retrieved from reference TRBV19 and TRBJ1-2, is DGGITQSPKYLFRKEGQNVTLSCEQNLNHDAMYWYRQDPGQGLRLIYYSQIVNDFQKGDIAEGYSVSREKKESFPLTVTSAQKNPTAFYLCASSPTTGAGYGYTFGSGTRLTVV.

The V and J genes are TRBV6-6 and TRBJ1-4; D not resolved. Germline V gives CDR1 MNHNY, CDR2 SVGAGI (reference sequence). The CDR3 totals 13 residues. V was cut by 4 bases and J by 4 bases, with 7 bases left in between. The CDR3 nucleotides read TGTGCCAGCAGTTGGGGAAATAATGAAAAACTGTTTTTT. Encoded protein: CASSWGNNEKLFF.

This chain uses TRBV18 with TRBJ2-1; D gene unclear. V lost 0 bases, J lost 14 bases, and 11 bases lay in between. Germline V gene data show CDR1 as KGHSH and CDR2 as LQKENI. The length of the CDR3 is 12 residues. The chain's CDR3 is CASSPPLASKFF. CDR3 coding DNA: TGTGCCAGCTCACCACCGCTGGCTAGTAAGTTCTTC.

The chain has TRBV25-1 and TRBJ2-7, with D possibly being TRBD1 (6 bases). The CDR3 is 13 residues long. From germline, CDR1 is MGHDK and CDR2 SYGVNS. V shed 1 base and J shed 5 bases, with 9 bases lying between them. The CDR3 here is CASSEWTVDEQYF. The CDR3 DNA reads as TGTGCCAGCAGTGAATGGACAGTTGACGAGCAGTACTTC.

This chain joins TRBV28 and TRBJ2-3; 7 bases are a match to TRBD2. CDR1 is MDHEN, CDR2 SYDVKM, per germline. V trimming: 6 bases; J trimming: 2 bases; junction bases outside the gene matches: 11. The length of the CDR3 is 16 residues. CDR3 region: CASSTAASGPTDTQYF. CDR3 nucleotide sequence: TGTGCCAGCAGCACCGCGGCTAGCGGACCCACAGATACGCAGTATTTT. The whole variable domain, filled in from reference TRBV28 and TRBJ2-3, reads DVKVTQSSRYLVKRTGEKVFLECVQDMDHENMFWYRQDPGLGLRLIYFSYDVKMKEKGDIPEGYSVSREKKERFSLILESASTNQTSMYLCASSTAASGPTDTQYFGPGTRLTVL.

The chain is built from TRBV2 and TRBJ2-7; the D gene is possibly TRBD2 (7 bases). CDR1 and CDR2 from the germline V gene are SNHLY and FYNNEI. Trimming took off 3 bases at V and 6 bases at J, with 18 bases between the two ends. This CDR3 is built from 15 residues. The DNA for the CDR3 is TGTGCCAGCAGTGAGGGGGTACGGGGGGCGGCCGAGCAGTACTTC. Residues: CASSEGVRGAAEQYF.

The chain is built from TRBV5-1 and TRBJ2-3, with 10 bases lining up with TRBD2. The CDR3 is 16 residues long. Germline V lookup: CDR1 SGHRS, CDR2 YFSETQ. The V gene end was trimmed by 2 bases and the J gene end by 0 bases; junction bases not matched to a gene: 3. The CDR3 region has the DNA TGCGCCAGCAGCTTCCGGACTAGCGGAAGCACAGATACGCAGTATTTT. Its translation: CASSFRTSGSTDTQYF.

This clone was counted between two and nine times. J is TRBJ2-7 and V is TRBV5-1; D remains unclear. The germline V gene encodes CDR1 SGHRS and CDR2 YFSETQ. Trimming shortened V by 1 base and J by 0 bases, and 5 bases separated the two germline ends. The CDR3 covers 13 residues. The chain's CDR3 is CASSLTNSYEQYF. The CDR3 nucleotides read TGCGCCAGCAGCTTGACGAACTCCTACGAGCAGTACTTC.